Following are 23 T cell receptor beta chains from one sample sequenced in a study of shared clonotypes between healthy human individuals. TCRdb's copy holds only in-frame clones and misses some; the assay was immunoSEQ multiplex PCR. This sample yields around 330,000 clones, of which 74% are seen a single time; around 10% belongs to the top ten. Sequenced material: memory CD4+ T cells sorted from blood. Noted subset: CD45RA-negative fraction. These receptors were collected from a man under 40 in good health.

This clone occurred many times. This sequence joins TRBV9 and TRBJ2-7, with D possibly TRBD2 on 6 matching bases. This CDR3 is 14 amino acids long. Trimming pared 3 bases from V and 5 bases from J, leaving 15 bases between. The germline gives CDR1 SGDLS, CDR2 YYNGEE. CDR3 DNA: TGTGCCAGCAGCGGTGGCCCGGGGGTCGACGAGCAGTACTTC. Translation gives CASSGGPGVDEQYF. The variable domain in full, with the rest retrieved from reference TRBV9 and TRBJ2-7, is DSGVTQTPKHLITATGQRVTLRCSPRSGDLSVYWYQQSLDQGLQFLIQYYNGEERAKGNILERFSAQQFPDLHSELNLSSLELGDSALYFCASSGGPGVDEQYFGPGTRLTVT.

The chain uses TRBV11-2 and TRBJ2-7; a weak D match, TRBD1 (6 bases). Trimming cost V 4 bases and J 0 bases, with 16 bases left between them. Germline V gene data show CDR1 as SGHAT and CDR2 as FQNNGV. The CDR3 spans 16 residues. This CDR3 is CASSSLRGRGSYEQYF. CDR3 DNA sequence: TGTGCCAGCAGCTCTCTCAGGGGCCGGGGCTCCTACGAGCAGTACTTC.

This clone was detected once. The CDR3 nucleotides are TGCGCCAGCAGCTTGGGGGTACAAGACACCGGGGAGCTGTTTTTT. Protein: CASSLGVQDTGELFF. The V and J genes are TRBV5-1 and TRBJ2-2; D is unclear. Looked up from germline, CDR1 is SGHRS and CDR2 is YFSETQ. V shed 0 bases and J shed 3 bases, with 9 bases lying between them. There are 15 residues in the CDR3.

This clone has a single count. This chain uses TRBV10-3 with TRBJ1-5, with D hard to call. The CDR3 consists of 12 residues. The germline CDR1 and CDR2 sequences are ENHRY and SYGVKD. V lost 0 bases and J 5 bases, leaving 2 bases between the germline ends. Here the CDR3 DNA reads TGTGCCATCAGTGAGTCGGATCAGCCCCAGCATTTT. It yields the protein CAISESDQPQHF.

The chain recombines TRBV9 with TRBJ2-7; TRBD2 agrees at 11 bases. This CDR3 is 14 amino acids long. V was pared by 5 bases and J by 0 bases, with 1 base of the junction left unmatched. CDR1 and CDR2 (germline): SGDLS, YYNGEE. The CDR3 DNA sequence: TGTGCCAGCAGTAGCGGGAGGGACTCCTACGAGCAGTACTTC. This translates into CASSSGRDSYEQYF. Full variable domain (remainder filled in from reference TRBV9 and TRBJ2-7): DSGVTQTPKHLITATGQRVTLRCSPRSGDLSVYWYQQSLDQGLQFLIQYYNGEERAKGNILERFSAQQFPDLHSELNLSSLELGDSALYFCASSSGRDSYEQYFGPGTRLTVT.

The count of this clone is one. This chain connects TRBV11-2 to TRBJ2-7; D ambiguous. V lost 1 base and J lost 4, with 14 bases in between. The CDR3 sequence is 15 residues long. Germline CDR1 is SGHAT and CDR2 is FQNNGV. The CDR3 loop reads CASSLGTARPYEQYF. Written as DNA, the CDR3 is TGTGCCAGCAGCTTAGGGACGGCACGACCGTACGAGCAGTACTTC.

The chain links TRBV9 to TRBJ2-3, with no clear D. Germline V gene data show CDR1 as SGDLS and CDR2 as YYNGEE. The CDR3 extends over 15 amino acids. The V and J ends lost 1 base and 1 base respectively, with 10 bases between them. The chain's CDR3 is CASSVFETRTDTQYF. CDR3 nucleotide sequence: TGTGCCAGCAGCGTATTTGAGACTCGCACAGATACGCAGTATTTT. The full variable domain, completed using reference TRBV9 and TRBJ2-3, is DSGVTQTPKHLITATGQRVTLRCSPRSGDLSVYWYQQSLDQGLQFLIQYYNGEERAKGNILERFSAQQFPDLHSELNLSSLELGDSALYFCASSVFETRTDTQYFGPGTRLTVL.

This clone was found once. The rearrangement links TRBV15 to TRBJ2-1, with a weak D call TRBD1 (6 bases). CDR1 is LNHNV, CDR2 YYDKDF, per germline (reference sequence). Between the trimmed V and J ends, which lost 3 bases and 5 bases, there was a span of 20 bases. The CDR3 has 17 residues. The CDR3 protein is CATSSSYGQPHHNEQFF. The CDR3 DNA sequence: TGTGCCACCAGCAGCTCTTACGGACAGCCCCATCACAATGAGCAGTTCTTC.

The chain employs TRBV6-5 and TRBJ1-2; 9 bases line up with TRBD1. V gave up 7 bases and J gave up 6 bases; unmatched junction bases: 12. The CDR3 sequence is 15 residues long. Germline V gene lookup returns CDR1 MNHEY and CDR2 SVGAGI. This CDR3 is CASIRTGTGPHGYTF. CDR3 DNA sequence: TGTGCCAGCATCCGGACCGGGACAGGGCCCCATGGCTACACCTTC.

The chain recombines TRBV5-1 with TRBJ1-6, with 7 bases fitting TRBD1. J lost 7 bases, V lost 2 bases, and 3 bases had no gene match. This CDR3 is built from 14 residues. Germline V gene lookup returns CDR1 SGHRS and CDR2 YFSETQ. Here the CDR3 DNA reads TGCGCCAGCAGCTTAGGACAGGAGAATTCACCCCTCCACTTT. Translating gives CASSLGQENSPLHF.

The chain joins TRBV19 to TRBJ2-1; a possible D gene is TRBD1 (5 bases). V was shortened by 7 bases and J by 3 bases, with 13 bases between the two germline ends. This CDR3 has 14 residues. Germline CDR1 and CDR2: LNHDA and SQIVND (reference sequence). CDR3 DNA: TGTGCCAGTAAAGGGGAACGTGTCTACAATGAGCAGTTCTTC. Its protein is CASKGERVYNEQFF.

Worth noting for this clone: Sequence at one end of the junction differs from germline and may be a read error. The rearrangement uses TRBV6-1 and TRBJ1-2; 11 bases match TRBD1. In germline, CDR1 is MNHNS, CDR2 SASEGT. This CDR3 has 17 residues. The CDR3 sequence: CAISAQPPGQGGYGYTF. The CDR3 DNA is TGTGCCATCAGTGCACAACCACCGGGACAGGGGGGCTATGGCTACACCTTC.

The chain is built from TRBV18 and TRBJ1-5; no definite D call. The CDR3 covers 14 residues. The V and J ends lost 5 bases and 0 bases respectively, with 8 bases between them. Germline V CDR1 and CDR2: KGHSH, LQKENI. CDR3 sequence (DNA): TGTGCCAGCTCAGCAACAAATAGCAATCAGCCCCAGCATTTT. Its protein is CASSATNSNQPQHF.

This clone was detected once. Since a much larger clone is just one base distant, this may be a read error. The chain uses TRBV6-1 and TRBJ2-7; no definite D call. Looked up from germline, CDR1 is MNHNS and CDR2 is SASEGT. The CDR3 totals 15 residues. CDR3 bases: TGTGCCAACAGTGTAATCCTCCTTTCGGATTACGAGCAGTACTTC. Its translation is CANSVILLSDYEQYF.

The V gene is TRBV11-2, the J gene TRBJ1-4; D may be TRBD1 (6 bases). This CDR3 is built from 16 residues. Germline V gene sequence: CDR1 SGHAT, CDR2 FQNNGV. V lost 5 bases to trimming and J lost 3 bases, with 16 bases between them. In DNA form, the CDR3 reads TGTGCCAGCAGCCTACTTGGGGGGCAGGCTAATGAAAAACTGTTTTTT. It encodes CASSLLGGQANEKLFF.

This clone was counted ten times or more. The genes are TRBV5-6 and TRBJ2-7, with a tentative D call TRBD2 (6 bases). Germline V gene lookup returns CDR1 SGHDT and CDR2 YYEEEE. The CDR3 is 12 residues long. The V and J ends lost 5 bases and 5 bases respectively, with 11 bases between them. This CDR3 is CASRRDSDEQYF. As DNA, the CDR3 is TGTGCCAGCAGGAGGGACTCGGACGAGCAGTACTTC. Complete variable domain (other parts from reference TRBV5-6 and TRBJ2-7): DAGVTQSPTHLIKTRGQQVTLRCSPKSGHDTVSWYQQALGQGPQFIFQYYEEEERQRGNFPDRFSGHQFPNYSSELNVNALLLGDSALYLCASRRDSDEQYFGPGTRLTVT.

CDR3 loop: CASSFRMVPPNEQFF. As DNA, the CDR3 is TGTGCCAGCAGTTTTCGGATGGTTCCGCCTAATGAGCAGTTCTTC. This chain connects TRBV27 to TRBJ2-1, with D hard to call. CDR1 is MNHEY, CDR2 SMNVEV, per germline (reference sequence). The CDR3 extends over 15 amino acids. V lost 3 bases and J 7 bases, leaving 16 bases between the germline ends.

The rearrangement uses TRBV5-5 and TRBJ2-2; D unresolved. The CDR3 loop spans 13 amino acids. In germline, CDR1 is SGHKS, CDR2 YYEKEE (reference sequence). The germline V and J ends were trimmed by 2 bases and 4 bases, with 6 bases remaining between them. The CDR3 loop reads CASSLGITGELFF. DNA of the CDR3: TGTGCCAGCAGCTTAGGAATCACCGGGGAGCTGTTTTTT. Variable domain in full (rest from reference TRBV5-5 and TRBJ2-2): DAGVTQSPTHLIKTRGQQVTLRCSPISGHKSVSWYQQVLGQGPQFIFQYYEKEERGRGNFPDRFSARQFPNYSSELNVNALLLGDSALYLCASSLGITGELFFGEGSRLTVL.

The chain combines TRBV7-2 with TRBJ2-7; D not certain. There are 15 residues in the CDR3. V lost 1 base and J lost 0, with 10 bases in between. Germline V gene sequence: CDR1 SGHTA, CDR2 FQGNSA. CDR3 DNA: TGTGCCAGCAGCTTAGTCAGCGCCAGCTCCTACGAGCAGTACTTC. Its protein is CASSLVSASSYEQYF.

The chain couples TRBV28 to TRBJ2-2, with 7 bases matching TRBD1. Germline CDR1 and CDR2: MDHEN and SYDVKM. The CDR3 extends over 13 amino acids. With V trimmed by 5 bases and J by 7 bases, 4 bases remained unmatched. This CDR3 reads CASSRGPIGELFF. The CDR3 nucleotides read TGTGCCAGCAGTAGGGGGCCGATCGGGGAGCTGTTTTTT.

The chain recombines TRBV27 with TRBJ1-1, with D tentatively TRBD1 (5 bases). Per germline, CDR1 MNHEY and CDR2 SMNVEV (reference sequence). The CDR3 runs to 13 residues. With 2 bases removed from V and 1 base from J, the gap between germline ends came to 5 bases. The CDR3 DNA sequence: TGTGCCAGCAGTTTAACAGGGAACACTGAAGCTTTCTTT. This codes for CASSLTGNTEAFF.

The gene calls are TRBV30 and TRBJ1-1, with D tentatively TRBD1 (5 bases). Trimming pared 0 bases from V and 1 base from J, leaving 9 bases between. Germline V lookup: CDR1 GTSNPN, CDR2 SVGIG (reference sequence). This CDR3 has 14 amino acids. The CDR3 DNA sequence: TGTGCCTGGAGTGTTTGGGGCGCGAACACTGAAGCTTTCTTT. Its protein is CAWSVWGANTEAFF.

The rearrangement links TRBV6-6 to TRBJ2-3; D possibly corresponds to TRBD2 (6 bases). V lost 7 bases and J lost 2, with 10 bases in between. The germline V gene encodes CDR1 MNHNY and CDR2 SVGAGI (reference sequence). The CDR3 length is 13 residues. CDR3: CASKSGYTDTQYF. In DNA form, the CDR3 reads TGTGCCAGCAAAAGCGGGTACACAGATACGCAGTATTTT.